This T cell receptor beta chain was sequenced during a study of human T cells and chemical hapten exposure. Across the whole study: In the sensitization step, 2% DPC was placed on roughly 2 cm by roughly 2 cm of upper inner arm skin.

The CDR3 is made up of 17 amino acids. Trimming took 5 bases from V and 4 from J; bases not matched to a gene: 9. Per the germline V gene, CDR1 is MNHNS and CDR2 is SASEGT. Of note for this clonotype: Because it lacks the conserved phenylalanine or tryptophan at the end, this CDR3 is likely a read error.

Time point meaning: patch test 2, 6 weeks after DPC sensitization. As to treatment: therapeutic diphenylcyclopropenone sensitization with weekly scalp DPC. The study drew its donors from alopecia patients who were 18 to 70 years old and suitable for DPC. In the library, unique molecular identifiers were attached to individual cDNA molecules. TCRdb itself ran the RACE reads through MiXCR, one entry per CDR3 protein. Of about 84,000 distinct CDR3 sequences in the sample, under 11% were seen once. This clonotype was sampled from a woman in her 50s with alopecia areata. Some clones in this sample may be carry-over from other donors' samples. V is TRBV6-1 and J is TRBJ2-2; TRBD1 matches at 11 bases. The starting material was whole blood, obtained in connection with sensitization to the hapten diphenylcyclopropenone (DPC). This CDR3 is CASSQNGQGAGTGELFL. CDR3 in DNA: TGTGCCAGCAGTCAAAATGGACAGGGGGCCGGCACCGGGGAGCTGTTTTTA.